This T cell receptor (beta chain) was documented in a study of T cell responses to AZD1222 COVID-19 vaccine. Study background: Pooling of second doses given at about 4 or about 12 weeks was done.

Assay: immunoSEQ multiplex PCR; the TCRdb copy retains only in-frame clones and omits some. The table lists some 130,000 clones, about 91% of them singletons, with 2.8% in the top ten. This clone was counted a single time. Its antigen is not identified. Study results and caveats: Of spike-specific TCRs, nearly half reportedly target regions left unmutated in variants. White British donors predominated, females outnumbered males, and clonal diversity was possibly underestimated. Vaccine-associated CD4 TCRs spanned spike, dominant at 160-218 and 743-854.

The input for sequencing was peripheral blood, taken on day 0 of AZD1222 vaccination. The TCR comes from an adult in good health.

The CDR3: CASSPGGTEAFF. CDR3 bases: TGTGCCAGTAGCCCCGGGGGCACTGAAGCTTTCTTT. This chain links TRBV19 with TRBJ1-1; the D gene is possibly TRBD1 (5 bases). The CDR3 contains 12 residues. The germline V gene has CDR1 LNHDA and CDR2 SQIVND (reference sequence). The V end lost 6 bases, the J end lost 4 bases, and 9 bases lay between the germline ends.